The clone carrying this TCR beta chain was picked up a small number of times. This entry belongs to a study of T-cell memory formation after mild COVID-19. As for the study in general: There were largely donor-specific TCR clusters.

Trimming took off 7 bases at V and 4 bases at J, with 13 bases between the two ends. CDR3 size: 13 residues. Germline V gives CDR1 SGHTA, CDR2 FQGNSA. Each CDR3 protein is one row after TCRdb ran MiXCR on the 5' RACE reads. The sample records about 430,000 distinct CDR3 sequences, 20% to 30% being singletons. Sequenced input: PBMCs or a T cell subset sorted from them (not recorded which). This TCR came from an adult woman who had mild COVID-19 (a few samples of this study predate the infection). Cell type and time point are not known. The chain links TRBV7-2 to TRBJ1-2, with D possibly TRBD1 on 5 matching bases. CDR3 nucleotide sequence: TGTGCCAGCACCCCCGGACACCCCTATGGCTACACCTTC. It translates to CASTPGHPYGYTF.